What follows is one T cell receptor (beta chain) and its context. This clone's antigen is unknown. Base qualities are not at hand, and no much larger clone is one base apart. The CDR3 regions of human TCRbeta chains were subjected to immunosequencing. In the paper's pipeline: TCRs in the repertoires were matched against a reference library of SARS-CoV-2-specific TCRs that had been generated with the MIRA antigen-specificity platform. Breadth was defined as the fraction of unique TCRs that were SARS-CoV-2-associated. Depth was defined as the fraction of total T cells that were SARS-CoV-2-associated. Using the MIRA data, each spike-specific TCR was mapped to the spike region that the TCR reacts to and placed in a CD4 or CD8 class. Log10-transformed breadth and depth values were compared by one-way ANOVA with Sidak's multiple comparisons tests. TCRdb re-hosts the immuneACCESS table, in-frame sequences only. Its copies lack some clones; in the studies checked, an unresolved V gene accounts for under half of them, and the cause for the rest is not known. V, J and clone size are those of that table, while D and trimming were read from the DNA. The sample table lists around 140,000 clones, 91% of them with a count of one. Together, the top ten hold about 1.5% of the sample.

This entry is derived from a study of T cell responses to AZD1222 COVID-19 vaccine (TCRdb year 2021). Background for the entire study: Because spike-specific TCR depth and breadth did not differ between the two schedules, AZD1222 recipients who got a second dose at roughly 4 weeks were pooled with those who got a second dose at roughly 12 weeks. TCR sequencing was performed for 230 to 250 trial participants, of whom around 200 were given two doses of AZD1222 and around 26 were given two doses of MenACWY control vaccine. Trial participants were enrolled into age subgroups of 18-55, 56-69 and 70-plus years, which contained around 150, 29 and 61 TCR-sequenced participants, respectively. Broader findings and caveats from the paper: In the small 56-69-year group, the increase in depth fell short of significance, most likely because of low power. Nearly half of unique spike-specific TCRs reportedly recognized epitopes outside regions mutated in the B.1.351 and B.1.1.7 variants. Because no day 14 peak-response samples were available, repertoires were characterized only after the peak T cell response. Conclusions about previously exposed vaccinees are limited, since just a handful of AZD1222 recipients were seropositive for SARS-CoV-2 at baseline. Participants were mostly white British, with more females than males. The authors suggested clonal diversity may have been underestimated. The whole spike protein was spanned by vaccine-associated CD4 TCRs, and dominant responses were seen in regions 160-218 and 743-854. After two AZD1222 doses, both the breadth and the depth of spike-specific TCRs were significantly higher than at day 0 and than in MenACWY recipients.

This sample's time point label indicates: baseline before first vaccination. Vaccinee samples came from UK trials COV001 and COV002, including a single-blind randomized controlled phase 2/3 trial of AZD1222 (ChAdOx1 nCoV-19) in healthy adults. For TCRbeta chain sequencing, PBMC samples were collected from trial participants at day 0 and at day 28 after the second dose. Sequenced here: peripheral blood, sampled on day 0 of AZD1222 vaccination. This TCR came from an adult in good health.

CDR3 region: CASSSSAPGLNEQFF. The DNA is as follows: TGTGCCAGCAGTTCCTCCGCCCCTGGCCTCAATGAGCAGTTCTTC. The chain uses TRBV6-2 or TRBV6-3 and TRBJ2-1; too little of a D gene remains to name it. The junction carries 16 bases between V and J, which are trimmed by 4 bases and 6 bases respectively. The CDR3 goes from the cysteine to the phenylalanine over 15 residues. The read is trimmed to its CDR3 DNA, 45 bases read in frame from base 1. CDR1 MNHEY and CDR2 SVGEGT are derived from the germline V gene.